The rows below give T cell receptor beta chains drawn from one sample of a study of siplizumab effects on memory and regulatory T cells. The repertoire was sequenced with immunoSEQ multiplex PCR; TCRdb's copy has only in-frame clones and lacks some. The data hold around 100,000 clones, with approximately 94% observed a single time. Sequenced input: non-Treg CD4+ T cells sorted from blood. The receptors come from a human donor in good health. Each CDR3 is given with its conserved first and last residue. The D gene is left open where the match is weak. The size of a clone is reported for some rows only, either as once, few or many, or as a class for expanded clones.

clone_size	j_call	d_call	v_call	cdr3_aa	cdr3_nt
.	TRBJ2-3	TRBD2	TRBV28	CASSLHGLASRTDTQYF	TGTGCCAGCAGTTTGCACGGACTAGCGAGCCGCACAGATACGCAGTATTTT
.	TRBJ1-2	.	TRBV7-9	CASSLVDRNYGYTF	TGTGCCAGCAGCTTAGTTGACAGAAACTATGGCTACACCTTC
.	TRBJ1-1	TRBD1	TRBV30	CAWSADRLNTEAFF	TGTGCCTGGAGCGCGGACAGGTTGAACACTGAAGCTTTCTTT
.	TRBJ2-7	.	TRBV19	CASSMDYGGLSREQYF	TGTGCCAGTAGTATGGATTATGGGGGATTAAGTCGCGAGCAGTACTTC
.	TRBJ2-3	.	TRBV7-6	CASSLVGDTDTQYF	TGTGCCAGCAGCTTAGTTGGAGACACAGATACGCAGTATTTT
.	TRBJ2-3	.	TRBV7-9	CASRQLENTQYF	TGTGCCAGCAGACAACTAGAAAATACGCAGTATTTT
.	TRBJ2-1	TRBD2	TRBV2	CAGTSGTYNEQFF	TGTGCCGGAACAAGCGGGACCTACAATGAGCAGTTCTTC
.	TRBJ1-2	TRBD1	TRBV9	CASTPPGQGYGYTF	TGTGCCAGCACGCCGCCGGGACAGGGGTATGGCTACACCTTC
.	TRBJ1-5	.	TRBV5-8	CASSLNQPQHF	TGTGCCAGCAGCTTGAACCAGCCCCAGCATTTT
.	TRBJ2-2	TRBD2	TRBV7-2	CASSRTSGVNTGELFF	TGTGCCAGCAGCAGGACTAGCGGGGTTAACACCGGGGAGCTGTTTTTT
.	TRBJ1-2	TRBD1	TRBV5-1	CASSLLTGQSYGYTF	TGCGCCAGCAGCTTACTCACGGGACAGTCCTATGGCTACACCTTC
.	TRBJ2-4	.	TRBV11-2	CASRPIKAAKNIQYF	TGTGCCAGCAGACCTATAAAAGCGGCCAAAAACATTCAGTACTTC
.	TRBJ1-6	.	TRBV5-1	CASSFNPPTGGNSPLHF	TGCGCCAGCAGCTTCAACCCACCCACCGGGGGAAATTCACCCCTCCACTTT
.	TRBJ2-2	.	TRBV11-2	CASSLLTGPRGELFF	TGTGCCAGCAGCTTATTAACGGGGCCACGGGGGGAGCTGTTTTTT
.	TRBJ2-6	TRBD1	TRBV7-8	CASSPRTTRTGANSGANVLTF	TGTGCCAGCAGCCCACGGACTACTAGGACAGGGGCGAACTCTGGGGCCAACGTCCTGACTTTC
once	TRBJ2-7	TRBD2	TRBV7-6	CASSAGLADYEQYF	TGTGCCAGCAGCGCAGGACTAGCGGACTACGAGCAGTACTTC
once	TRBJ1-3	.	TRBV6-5	CASRRTQSSGNTIYF	TGTGCCAGCAGGAGGACGCAAAGCTCTGGAAACACCATATATTTT
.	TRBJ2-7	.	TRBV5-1	CASSFQGYEQYF	TGCGCCAGCAGCTTTCAAGGCTACGAGCAGTACTTC
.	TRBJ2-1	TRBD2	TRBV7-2	CASSLGGMGSNEQFF	TGTGCCAGCAGCTTGGGAGGGATGGGATCTAATGAGCAGTTCTTC
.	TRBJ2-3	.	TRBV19	CASSRGGHTDTQYF	TGTGCCAGTAGCCGGGGCGGACACACAGATACGCAGTATTTT
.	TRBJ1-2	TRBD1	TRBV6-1	CASRAQGNRHGYTF	TGTGCCAGCAGGGCACAGGGGAATCGACATGGCTACACCTTC
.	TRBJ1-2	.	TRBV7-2	CASSLSQGPWNGYTF	TGTGCCAGCAGCTTATCTCAGGGGCCGTGGAATGGCTACACCTTC
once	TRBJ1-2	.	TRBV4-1	CASSHPSGIGRPGYGYTF	TGCGCCAGCAGCCATCCCTCGGGGATAGGGCGGCCAGGCTATGGCTACACCTTC
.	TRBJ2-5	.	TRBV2	CASSDETQYF	TGTGCCAGCAGTGATGAGACCCAGTACTTC
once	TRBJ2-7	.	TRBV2	CASSEGGRVYEQYF	TGTGCCAGCAGTGAAGGTGGCAGGGTCTACGAGCAGTACTTC
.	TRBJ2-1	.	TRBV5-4	CASSSRNEQFF	TGTGCCAGCAGCTCCAGGAATGAGCAGTTCTTC
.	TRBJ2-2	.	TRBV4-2	CASSQEVAGNGELFF	TGTGCCAGCAGCCAAGAGGTTGCGGGGAACGGGGAGCTGTTTTTT
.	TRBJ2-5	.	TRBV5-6	CASSLRGAGETQYF	TGTGCCAGCAGCTTAAGGGGGGCGGGAGAGACCCAGTACTTC
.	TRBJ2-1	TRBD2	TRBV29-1	CSVEDGGSHNEQFF	TGCAGCGTTGAAGATGGCGGGAGCCACAATGAGCAGTTCTTC
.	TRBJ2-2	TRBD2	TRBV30	CAWNPGLAGTGELFF	TGTGCCTGGAATCCGGGACTAGCGGGCACCGGGGAGCTGTTTTTT
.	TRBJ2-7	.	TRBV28	CASSPRARGNEQYF	TGTGCCAGCAGTCCCAGAGCCCGAGGGAACGAGCAGTACTTC
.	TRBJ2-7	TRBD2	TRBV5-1	CASSLVSSGRGYEQYF	TGCGCCAGCAGCTTGGTATCTAGCGGGAGAGGGTACGAGCAGTACTTC
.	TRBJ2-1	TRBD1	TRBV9	CASSARQGANEQFF	TGTGCCAGCAGCGCCCGACAGGGGGCGAATGAGCAGTTCTTC
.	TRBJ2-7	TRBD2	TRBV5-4	CASSQGLAEFYEQYF	TGTGCCAGCAGCCAAGGACTAGCGGAGTTCTACGAGCAGTACTTC
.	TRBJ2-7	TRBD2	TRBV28	CASSLMAGGLGFHSYEQYF	TGTGCCAGCAGTTTAATGGCGGGAGGCCTCGGTTTTCACTCCTACGAGCAGTACTTC
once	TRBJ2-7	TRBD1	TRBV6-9	CASSHPGQGARVRYEQYF	TGTGCCAGCAGTCATCCGGGACAGGGGGCGCGGGTTAGGTACGAGCAGTACTTC
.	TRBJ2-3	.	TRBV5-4	CASSLDAASTDTQYF	TGTGCCAGCAGCTTGGATGCAGCTAGCACAGATACGCAGTATTTT
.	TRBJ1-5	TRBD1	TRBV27	CASSLRGTGFYQPQHF	TGTGCCAGCAGTTTAAGGGGGACAGGGTTCTATCAGCCCCAGCATTTT
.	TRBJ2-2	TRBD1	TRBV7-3	CASSLSRGLAGELFF	TGTGCCAGCAGCTTAAGCAGGGGGCTTGCCGGGGAGCTGTTTTTT
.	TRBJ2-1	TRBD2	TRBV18	CASSPSLAGGPQDEQFF	TGTGCCAGCTCACCAAGTCTAGCGGGAGGCCCTCAGGATGAGCAGTTCTTC
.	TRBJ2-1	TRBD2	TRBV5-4	CASSTGLAVTGREQFF	TGTGCCAGCAGCACGGGACTAGCGGTAACGGGGCGGGAGCAGTTCTTC
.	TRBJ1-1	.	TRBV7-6	CASSSLRGAAFF	TGTGCCAGCAGCTCCCTCAGGGGTGCGGCTTTCTTT
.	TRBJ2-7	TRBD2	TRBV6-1	CASSVTSGRAGEQYF	TGTGCCAGCAGTGTGACTAGCGGGAGGGCCGGCGAGCAGTACTTC
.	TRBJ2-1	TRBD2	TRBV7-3	CASSLGLAGPNEQFF	TGTGCCAGCAGCTTAGGACTAGCGGGCCCGAATGAGCAGTTCTTC
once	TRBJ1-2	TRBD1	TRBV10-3	CAISGRDREFYGYTF	TGTGCCATCAGTGGCCGGGACAGAGAGTTCTATGGCTACACCTTC
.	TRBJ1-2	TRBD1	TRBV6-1	CASSEQGARGYTF	TGTGCCAGCAGTGAGCAGGGGGCGCGTGGCTACACCTTC
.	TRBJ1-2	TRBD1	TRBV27	CASSLLGQGYYGYTF	TGTGCCAGCAGTTTACTGGGACAGGGGTACTATGGCTACACCTTC
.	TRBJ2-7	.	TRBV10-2	CASRLPGNYEQYF	TGCGCCAGCAGACTACCGGGAAACTACGAGCAGTACTTC
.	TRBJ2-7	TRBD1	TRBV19	CASSIRGGDEQYF	TGTGCCAGTAGTATTCGAGGGGGCGACGAGCAGTACTTC